The text below deals with one T cell receptor beta chain. This clone was counted between two and nine times. Its antigen is unknown. One base away there is no much larger clone; base qualities are not given. The data were obtained in a study of blood T cell repertoires in COVID-19 (dated by TCRdb to 2018 to 2021). A note on the overall study: The collaborator samples originated in the United States, Italy and Spain and spanned the acute and convalescent phases of COVID-19. Where HLA class I and class II types were available, the types were taken from metadata supplied by the sample provider, not from assay-based typing. A de-identified subject ID, COVID-19 status, age in years and sex were almost always included in the sample metadata. The samples were drawn from the first 160 participants of the ongoing ImmuneRACE study and from 1,200 or so subjects provided by 6 global collaborators. A freely available public database, intended as a resource for researchers studying the immune response to SARS-CoV-2, is where the repertoires were released. The prospective study material was composed of cDNA or gDNA derived from T cells, B-cell-depleted T cells, or PBMCs. Deeply sampled blood TCRbeta repertoires from subjects exposed to, actively infected with, or recovered from COVID-19 were included in the dataset. Summary of the overall study and its limitations: Clinical and demographic metadata were provided uncurated, with the amount varying by source and participant.

TCRbeta CDR3 regions were amplified from genomic DNA by means of the immunoSEQ Assay, a bias-controlled multiplex PCR. On the study's bioinformatics: Within the assay, amplification of reference gene primers was used to estimate how many nucleated cells each sample contained. To quantify the absolute abundance of each unique TCRbeta CDR3 rearrangement, sequence reads were collapsed and filtered. For each sample, productive Simpson clonality was calculated by taking the square root of Simpson's diversity index across productive rearrangements. Here the immuneACCESS table is served through TCRdb, limited to in-frame sequences with V and J called. Missing clones are a known gap in these copies; in checked studies unresolved V genes cover under half, and the rest lacks a known reason. Clone size and the V and J calls come from that table; the DNA yielded D and trimming. This sample comprises about 370,000 clones, 75% to 90% of them detected only once. The ten largest account for around 1% of the sample.

Participants in the prospective study were enrolled through a virtual design, were aged about 18 to 89 years, and lived in about 25 United States geographic areas. To assign participants to cohorts, the prospective study relied on clinical history that participants themselves reported in a screening survey and a study questionnaire. Recovered participants in ImmuneRACE Cohort 3 were defined by two consecutive negative NP/OP PCR tests, clearance by a healthcare professional, or resolution of symptoms. Mobile phlebotomists in the prospective study collected whole blood, serum and a nasopharyngeal or oropharyngeal swab from every participant. Additional blood draws and questionnaires over an approximately two-month period could optionally be provided by prospective study participants. Before DNA extraction, blood samples from the prospective study were shipped at room temperature or frozen. From the cysteine through the phenylalanine, the CDR3 covers 16 amino acids. Kept here is only the CDR3 DNA, which spans 48 bases and is read in frame from base 1. From the germline V gene, CDR1 is SGDLS and CDR2 is YYNGEE. For this chain, trimming is 0 bases at the V end and 5 bases at the J end, and the number of junction bases without a gene match is 7.

The sequence was collected from a man aged 18 to 29 who had recovered from COVID-19. The sequence links TRBV9 to TRBJ2-1; TRBD2 aligns with 8 central bases. The sample taken for sequencing was PBMCs or T cells enriched from blood (not recorded which). The nucleotide sequence reads as follows: TGTGCCAGCAGCGTAGACCATCGCGGGGGGAACAATGAGCAGTTCTTC. The encoded protein is CASSVDHRGGNNEQFF.